This is a list of T cell receptor beta chains from one sample in a study of regulatory T cells in long-lasting Graves disease. TCRdb analysed the multiplex PCR reads with MiXCR anew, one entry per CDR3 protein. The table has 320,000 or so distinct CDR3 sequences, more than 15% seen once; the top ten hold about two fifths. The source was peripheral blood mononuclear cells (PBMCs), collected at new diagnosis, from a patient treated with antithyroid drugs. These TCRs come from a female donor with Graves disease. Each CDR3 is given with its conserved first and last residue. A D gene is named only where the DNA matches it firmly. Rows may omit the clone size; those that give it use once, few, many or a size class.

>NA|many|TRBV7-8
CASSPPKSGQAYEQYF
>NA|many|TRBV28
CASSLETGGGGTQYF
>TRBD2|many|TRBV12-3/TRBV12-4
CASSGGLAGDSVYEQYF
>NA|many|TRBV20-1
CSANDYGYTF
>NA|many|TRBV2
CASSGNPGQLPLTQYF
>NA|many|TRBV11-2
CASSLVAGSNQPQHF
>NA|many|TRBV2
CASSGQKQGETQYF
>NA|few|TRBV7-3
CASSVHLNTEAFF
>NA|NA|TRBV7-2
CASSSEGRLQQYF
>NA|many|TRBV20-1
CSARVGGPEAFF
>NA|NA|TRBV3-1
CASSQDRGSYNSPLHF
>NA|few|TRBV7-6
CASSLGGHGRRYNEQFF
>NA|many|TRBV7-2
CASSIYRVNTEAFF
>TRBD2|NA|TRBV6-1
CASRPSGHDEQFF
>TRBD2|many|TRBV28
CASSGTSGKAYNEQFF
>TRBD2|few|TRBV20-1
CSARARASGSLWEQYF
>NA|few|TRBV12-3/TRBV12-4
CASSPAARGIAKNIQYF
>NA|NA|TRBV2
CASIRGPEAFF
>NA|many|TRBV20-1
CSVPGTGNTIYF
>NA|NA|TRBV20-1
CSARDAAEELGYTF